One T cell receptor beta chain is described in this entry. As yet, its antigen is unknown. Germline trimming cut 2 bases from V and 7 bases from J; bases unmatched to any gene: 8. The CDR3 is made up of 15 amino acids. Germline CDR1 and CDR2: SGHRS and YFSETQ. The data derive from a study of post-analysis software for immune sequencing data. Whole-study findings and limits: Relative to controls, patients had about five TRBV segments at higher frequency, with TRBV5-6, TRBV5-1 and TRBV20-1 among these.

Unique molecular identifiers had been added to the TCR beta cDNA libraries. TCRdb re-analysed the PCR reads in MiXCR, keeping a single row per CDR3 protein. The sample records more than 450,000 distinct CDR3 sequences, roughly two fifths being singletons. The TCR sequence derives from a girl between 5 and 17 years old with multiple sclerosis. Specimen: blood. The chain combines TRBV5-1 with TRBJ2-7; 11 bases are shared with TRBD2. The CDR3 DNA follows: TGCGCCAGCAGCTTCCTAGCGGGAGGCGGGGATGAGCAGTACTTC. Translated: CASSFLAGGGDEQYF.